What follows describes a single TCR beta chain. As yet, its antigen is unknown. This entry comes from a study of T cell responses to AZD1222 COVID-19 vaccine. General observations from the study: Nearly half of spike-specific TCRs reportedly target variant regions that are unmutated in the B.1.351 and B.1.1.7 variants. The donor group comprised mostly white British people and more females; the analysis possibly underestimated clonal diversity.

Using immunoSEQ multiplex PCR, the repertoire was profiled, and TCRdb retains in-frame clones only, with some absent. The sample includes 100,000 to 120,000 clones, approximately 90% of them seen just once. Sequenced here: peripheral blood, sampled 28 days after the second AZD1222 dose. The sequence was collected from an adult who received the AZD1222 COVID-19 vaccine.

The chain's CDR3 is CSVEKQAGYTF. The DNA for the CDR3 is TGCAGCGTTGAAAAACAGGCTGGCTACACCTTC. The chain links TRBV29-1 to TRBJ1-2; D perhaps matches TRBD1 (5 bases). V shed 2 bases and J shed 7 bases, with 8 bases lying between them. The germline gives CDR1 SQVTM, CDR2 ANQGSEA. The CDR3 sequence is 11 residues long.